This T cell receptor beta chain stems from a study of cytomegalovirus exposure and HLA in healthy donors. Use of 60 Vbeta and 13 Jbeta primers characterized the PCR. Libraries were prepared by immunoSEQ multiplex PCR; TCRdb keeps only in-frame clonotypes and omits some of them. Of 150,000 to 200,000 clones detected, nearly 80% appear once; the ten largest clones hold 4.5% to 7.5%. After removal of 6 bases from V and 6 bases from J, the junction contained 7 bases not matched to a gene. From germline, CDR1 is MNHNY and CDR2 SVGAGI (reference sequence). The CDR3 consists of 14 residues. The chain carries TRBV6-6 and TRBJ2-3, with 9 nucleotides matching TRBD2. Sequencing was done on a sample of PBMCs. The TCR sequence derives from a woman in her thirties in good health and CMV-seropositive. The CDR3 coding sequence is TGTGCCAGCAGCCTAGCGGGGTGGGTGGATACGCAGTATTTT. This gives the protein CASSLAGWVDTQYF.